These T cell receptor beta chains were read from a single sample in a study of T cell responses to AZD1222 COVID-19 vaccine. Here immunoSEQ multiplex PCR was the method, and the copy in TCRdb shows in-frame clones only, minus some. The sample holds under 35,000 clones, around 88% seen once. Sequencing used peripheral blood, obtained on day 0 of AZD1222 vaccination. All receptors derive from an adult in good health. The CDR3 runs from the conserved cysteine through the conserved F or W. A D gene is named only where the DNA matches it firmly. The size field is filled for only some rows; it gives once, few, many or a size class.

v_gene,abundance,d_gene,j_gene,CDR3nt,CDR3aa
TRBV7-2,NA,NA,TRBJ2-2,TGTGCCAGCAGCCCTAGGTTAAACACCGGGGAGCTGTTTTTT,CASSPRLNTGELFF
TRBV7-8,NA,TRBD2,TRBJ2-1,TGTGCCAGCAGCTTACAGCGGGAGGGCTATGAGCAGTTCTTC,CASSLQREGYEQFF
TRBV18,NA,TRBD1,TRBJ1-1,TGTGCCAGCTCACCTTACAGGGGCACTGAAGCTTTCTTT,CASSPYRGTEAFF
TRBV10-3,NA,TRBD2,TRBJ2-1,TGTGCCATCAGTGAGGGGACTAGCGAGGGCAATGAGCAGTTCTTC,CAISEGTSEGNEQFF
TRBV30,NA,NA,TRBJ1-2,TGTGCCTGGAGTGGACGCTCATATGGCTACACCTTC,CAWSGRSYGYTF
TRBV28,NA,NA,TRBJ1-2,TGTGCCAGCAGTTTGTGGGGGACCTATGGCTACACCTTC,CASSLWGTYGYTF
TRBV6-5,once,TRBD2,TRBJ2-2,TGTGCCAGCAGGGTTAGCGGGGGGACCGGGGAGCTGTTTTTT,CASRVSGGTGELFF
TRBV5-1,NA,TRBD2,TRBJ2-1,TGCGCCAGCAGTTATAGCGGGAGTAGGAGGGATGAGCAGTTCTTC,CASSYSGSRRDEQFF
TRBV27,NA,NA,TRBJ1-6,TGTGCCAGCAAACGGTATAATTCACCCCTCCACTTT,CASKRYNSPLHF
TRBV7-2,NA,NA,TRBJ2-5,TGTGCCTCCCGTAGAATGGCGATTCAAGAGACCCAGTACTTC,CASRRMAIQETQYF
TRBV11-1,NA,NA,TRBJ1-1,TGTGCCAGCAGCCCCCTCGGGGGGCGGATCACTGAAGCTTTCTTT,CASSPLGGRITEAFF
TRBV6-5,NA,NA,TRBJ1-1,TGTGCCAGCAGTTACTCTATGCGGAACACTGAAGCTTTCTTT,CASSYSMRNTEAFF
TRBV27,NA,TRBD2,TRBJ2-3,TGTGCCAGCAGTCCTCTAGGACTAGCGGGAGGCCCTAGCACAGATACGCAGTATTTT,CASSPLGLAGGPSTDTQYF
TRBV5-1,NA,TRBD1,TRBJ1-2,TGCGCCAGCAGCTTGGATCAGGGGGCGCTTTATGGCTACACCTTC,CASSLDQGALYGYTF